This T cell receptor beta chain was sequenced in a study of T cells after yellow fever vaccination. The CDR3 length is 12 residues. V shed 8 bases and J shed 5 bases, with 13 bases lying between them. Looked up from germline, CDR1 is LNHNV and CDR2 is YYDKDF (reference sequence). Study results and caveats: Clonotypes found in both CD4 and CD8 compartments made up a small share.

A remark on this clonotype: Its antigen remains unidentified.

TCRdb passed the 5' RACE reads through MiXCR, listing each CDR3 protein once. The sample includes about 210,000 distinct CDR3 sequences, 3% to 4% of them seen just once. The chain carries TRBV15 and TRBJ2-7; D not resolved. This specimen was CD4+ T cells sorted from PBMCs, taken 10 days after the yellow fever booster vaccination. This receptor was taken from a man aged 18 to 29 who received the YFV17D yellow fever vaccine. The CDR3 sequence is CATRSDSNEQYF. CDR3 DNA sequence: TGTGCCACCCGTAGTGATTCCAACGAGCAGTACTTC.